The T cell receptor (beta chain) under discussion was sequenced for a study of blood T cell repertoires in COVID-19. This CDR3 contains 15 residues. Germline lookup yields CDR1 SEHNR and CDR2 FQNEAQ (reference sequence). V was shortened by 5 bases and J by 6 bases, with 19 bases between the two germline ends. A single count supports this clone. The authors' processing: Nucleated cell number was recorded as an estimate derived from reference gene primer amplification. Some clones are missing from TCRdb's copy, which holds only in-frame ones; the method was immunoSEQ multiplex PCR. That table is the source of V, J and clone size, and D and trimming were worked out from the DNA. The sample yields around 230,000 clones, 84% seen once.

Source material: peripheral blood. This receptor was identified in a man in his forties who had recovered from COVID-19. This chain connects TRBV7-9 to TRBJ1-1; no clear D gene. The DNA of the CDR3 is TGTGCCAGCAGCGATCCGGAGTTGGGTTGGGCTGAAGCTTTCTTT. Its protein product is CASSDPELGWAEAFF.